A single sample is the source of the 14 T cell receptor beta chains below, sequenced in a study of CD8+ T cells in alopecia areata (dated by TCRdb to between 2017 and 2018). Pooled mouse cutaneous lymph node cells were stained for CD4, CD8alpha, NKG2D, NKG2ACE and other markers, then sorted on a BD Influx. The library was prepared using the immunoSEQ multiplex PCR assay. To provide template for TCR sequencing, every sample had RNA extracted and reverse transcribed into cDNA. The source is immuneACCESS, and TCRdb retained only in-frame sequences with V and J called. Part of the clones is not carried over; for the studies checked, unresolved V genes explain less than half of this, and the remainder is unexplained. The table puts over 250,000 clones in this sample, none counted just once. The leading ten clones occupy approximately 1.2% of the sample. Sequenced sample: CD4+ T cells sorted from a lymph node. All receptors derive from a C3H/HeJ mouse with alopecia areata. This strain possesses the MHC haplotype H2-k.

Worth noting for this clone: Gene names and germline match the mouse. The read comes to an end 4 residues before the CDR3 does, leaving the germline J gene to fill in the end. V gene TRBV1 combines with J gene TRBJ2-3, with 11 bases aligning to TRBD2. Germline lookup yields CDR1 NSQYPW and CDR2 LRSPGD (reference sequence). V lost 4 bases and J lost 0; bases outside the gene matches: 3. This CDR3 comprises 16 residues. The sequenced part of the CDR3 DNA is TGCACCTGCAGTGGGGGACTGGGGGTTAGTGCAGAA. Residues: CTCSGGLGVSAE. The whole CDR3 protein is CTCSGGLGVSAETLYF.

Of note for this clone: Gene names denote mouse genes. The sequence runs out 4 residues before the end of the CDR3; the remainder is reconstructed from the germline J gene. The rearrangement joins TRBV13-1 to TRBJ1-1; 11 nucleotides agree with TRBD1. V trimming: 5 bases; J trimming: 1 base; junction bases outside the gene matches: 4. This CDR3 contains 15 residues. Looked up from germline, CDR1 is NSHNY and CDR2 is SYGAGN. CDR3 protein: CASRTGQGGNTEVFF. Incomplete CDR3 DNA: TGTGCCAGCAGAACGGGACAGGGGGGAAACACA.

This clone was seen a handful of times. Gene names refer to mouse genes. The sample carries other DNA sequences with the same CDR3. CDR3: CAWSPTGGAGTGQLYF. The part of the CDR3 DNA that was read is TGTGCCTGGAGCCCCACAGGGGGCGCGGGCACCGGG. The chain recombines TRBV31 with TRBJ2-2; TRBD1 matches 9 bases. The read falls 4 residues short of the CDR3 end, and the missing part is taken from the germline J gene. This CDR3 comprises 16 residues. Trimming removed 3 bases from V and 4 bases from J; junction bases left unmatched: 9. Germline V gene lookup returns CDR1 GKSSPN and CDR2 SITVG.

This clone was found a few times. Mouse names are used for the genes. Coverage ceases 4 residues before the CDR3 finishes, and the germline J gene fills in the end. This sequence joins TRBV29 and TRBJ2-5, with D possibly TRBD1 on 5 matching bases. V shed 8 bases and J shed 2 bases, with 8 bases lying between them. This CDR3 comprises 12 residues. Germline loops: CDR1 MSHET, CDR2 SYDVDS. The CDR3: CASLDSQDTQYF. CDR3 bases read: TGTGCTAGCCTCGACAGCCAAGAC.

This clone was picked up a small number of times. Mouse gene names and germline throughout. The read stops 4 residues short of the end of the CDR3; the missing end is completed from the germline J gene. V gene TRBV17 combines with J gene TRBJ2-1; 9 bases are shared with TRBD1. The germline V gene encodes CDR1 MNHDT and CDR2 YYDKIL. V was pared by 5 bases and J by 6 bases, with 5 bases of the junction left unmatched. The CDR3 is 14 amino acids. CDR3 sequence: CASSPGQGFAEQFF. The CDR3 bases that were read are TGTGCTAGCAGTCCGGGACAGGGTTTTGCT.

A word on this clone: Mouse gene names and germline throughout. Read data end 4 residues before the CDR3 end; the end is taken from the germline J gene. This sequence joins TRBV31 and TRBJ2-5; 10 nucleotides match TRBD2. Per the germline V gene, CDR1 is GKSSPN and CDR2 is SITVG. The CDR3 extends over 17 amino acids. J was trimmed by 2 bases and V by 1 base; bases with no gene match: 9. This chain's CDR3 is CAWSPPSRLGGQDTQYF. Partial CDR3 DNA: TGTGCCTGGAGTCCACCCTCCCGACTGGGGGGCCAAGAC.

This clone was recorded a few times. Gene names and germline match the mouse. The CDR3 end lies 4 residues beyond the end of the read and is filled in from the germline J gene. The chain combines TRBV1 with TRBJ2-1, with a possible D match to TRBD2 (7 bases). The germline V gene has CDR1 NSQYPW and CDR2 LRSPGD (reference sequence). Trimming left V 0 bases short and J 5 bases short, with 11 bases between. The CDR3 consists of 15 residues. Incomplete CDR3 DNA: TGCACCTGCAGTGCAGACTGGGGGCCAAATGCT. It codes for CTCSADWGPNA. The CDR3 as a whole reads CTCSADWGPNAEQFF.

This clone was picked up a small number of times. Mouse gene names apply. The read terminates 4 residues ahead of where the CDR3 ends, so the germline J gene completes it. Other DNA sequences in the same sample also yield this CDR3. This chain links TRBV19 with TRBJ2-5; TRBD1 aligns across 7 bases. V dropped 4 bases and J dropped 2; count of bases not matched to a gene: 4. Germline CDR1 is FNHDT and CDR2 is SITEND (reference sequence). The CDR3 loop spans 14 amino acids. CDR3 DNA, as far as it was read: TGTGCCAGCAGTCCCAGGGACAGCCAAGAC. Protein sequence: CASSPRDSQD. The full CDR3 protein reads CASSPRDSQDTQYF.

A few counts support this clone. The germline and genes are mouse ones. The sequence runs out 4 residues before the end of the CDR3; the remainder is reconstructed from the germline J gene. This chain connects TRBV1 to TRBJ2-2; TRBD2 matches 9 bases. The CDR3 sequence is 16 residues long. V lost 0 bases to trimming and J lost 4 bases; unmatched junction nucleotides: 3. CDR1 is NSQYPW, CDR2 LRSPGD, per germline (reference sequence). The sequenced part of the CDR3 DNA is TGCACCTGCAGTGCAGAATGGGGGGGCGTCACCGGG. The encoded protein is CTCSAEWGGVTG. The full CDR3 reads CTCSAEWGGVTGQLYF.

Concerning this clone: Each gene name is a mouse one. Read coverage stops 4 residues before the CDR3 terminus; the germline J gene supplies the remainder. The same CDR3 arises from other DNA sequences in this sample as well. This rearrangement joins TRBV1 to TRBJ2-1; D perhaps matches TRBD2 (7 bases). Trimming left V 0 bases short and J 2 bases short, with 11 bases between. Per the germline V gene, CDR1 is NSQYPW and CDR2 is LRSPGD (reference sequence). This CDR3 has 16 residues. The part of the CDR3 DNA that was read is TGCACCTGCAGTGCAGATAGGGGGGGAGACTATGCT. Amino acid sequence: CTCSADRGGDYA. The CDR3 reads in full as CTCSADRGGDYAEQFF.

The table lists this clone with a few counts. All gene names here are mouse names. The CDR3 loop reads CASSGAGTGGTEVFF. Incomplete CDR3 DNA: TGTGCCAGCAGTGGGGCCGGGACAGGGGGCACA. The gene calls are TRBV13-1 and TRBJ1-1; 11 positions agree with TRBD1. The CDR3 end falls 4 residues outside the read, so it is completed with the germline J gene. CDR1 and CDR2 (germline): NSHNY, SYGAGN. The CDR3 runs 15 residues. J was trimmed by 4 bases and V by 3 bases; bases with no gene match: 5.

A few counts support this clone. Genes and germline come from the mouse. The read stops 4 residues short of the end of the CDR3; the missing end is completed from the germline J gene. The gene calls are TRBV5 and TRBJ2-2; D is uncertain. The CDR3 length is 15 residues. Germline CDR1 is LGHNA and CDR2 is YNLKQL (reference sequence). V gave up 0 bases and J gave up 3 bases, with 8 bases separating them. CDR3 region: CASSQDNKYTGQLYF. The part of the CDR3 DNA that was read is TGTGCCAGCAGCCAAGATAACAAATACACCGGG.

As for this clone: Mouse germline and gene names are used. Other DNA sequences within the sample encode an identical CDR3. The CDR3 here is CASGGLGDYAEQFF. The sequenced CDR3 bases are TGTGCCAGCGGGGGACTGGGGGACTATGCT. The V gene is TRBV13-2, the J gene TRBJ2-1; 11 positions match TRBD2. Sequencing ends 4 residues short of the CDR3 end; the germline J gene provides the rest. The CDR3 runs to 14 residues. V shed 5 bases and J 2 bases; nucleotides not matched to a gene: 0. CDR1 and CDR2 from the germline V gene are NNHNN and SYGAGS (reference sequence).

This clone was observed a few times. The genes and germline here are from mouse. This CDR3 reads CASSPNRGRNTEVFF. CDR3 DNA, as far as it was read: TGTGCCAGCAGTCCAAACAGGGGGCGCAACACA. This rearrangement joins TRBV19 to TRBJ1-1, with TRBD1 matching 9 bases. The read halts 4 residues ahead of the CDR3 end, with the missing end drawn from the germline J gene. CDR3 length equals 15 residues. V shed 4 bases and J 2 bases; nucleotides not matched to a gene: 6. Germline CDR1 and CDR2: FNHDT and SITEND (reference sequence).